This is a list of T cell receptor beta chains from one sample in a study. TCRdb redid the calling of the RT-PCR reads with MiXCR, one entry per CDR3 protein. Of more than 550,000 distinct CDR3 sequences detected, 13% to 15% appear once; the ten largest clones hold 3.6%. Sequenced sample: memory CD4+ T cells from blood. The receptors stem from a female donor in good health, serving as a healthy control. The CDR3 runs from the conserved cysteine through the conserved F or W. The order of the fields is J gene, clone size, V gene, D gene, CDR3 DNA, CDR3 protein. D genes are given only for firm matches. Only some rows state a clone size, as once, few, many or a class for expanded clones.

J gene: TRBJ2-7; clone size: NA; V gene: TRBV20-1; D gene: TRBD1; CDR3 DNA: TGCAGTGCGTACCGGACAGGGAGGATCTCCTACGAGCAGTACTTC; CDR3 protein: CSAYRTGRISYEQYF
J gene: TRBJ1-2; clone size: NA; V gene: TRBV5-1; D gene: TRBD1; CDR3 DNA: TGCGCCAGCAGCGAAGTCACAGGGGGTAACTATGGCTACACCTTC; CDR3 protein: CASSEVTGGNYGYTF
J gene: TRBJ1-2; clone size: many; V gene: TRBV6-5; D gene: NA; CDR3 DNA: TGTGCCAGTCTGTCTTGGGGTACGTCGGAATATGGCTACACCTTC; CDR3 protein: CASLSWGTSEYGYTF
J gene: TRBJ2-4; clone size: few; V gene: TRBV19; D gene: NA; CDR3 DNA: TGTGCCAGTAAGGACCCCAATGGCAAAAACATTCAGTACTTC; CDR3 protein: CASKDPNGKNIQYF
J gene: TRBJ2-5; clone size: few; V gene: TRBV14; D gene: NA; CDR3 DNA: TGTGCCAGCAGCCGGGGGGACGGTAAAGAGACCCAGTACTTC; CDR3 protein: CASSRGDGKETQYF
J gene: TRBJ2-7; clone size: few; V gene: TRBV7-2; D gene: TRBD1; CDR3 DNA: TGTGCCAGCAGCCAAGGACAGGGCCCATTCTACGAGCAGTACTTC; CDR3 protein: CASSQGQGPFYEQYF
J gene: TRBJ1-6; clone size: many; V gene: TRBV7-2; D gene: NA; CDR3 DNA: TGTGCCAGCAGCTTAGGACAGTATCTCCACTTT; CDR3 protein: CASSLGQYLHF
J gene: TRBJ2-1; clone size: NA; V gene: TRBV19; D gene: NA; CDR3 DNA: TGTGCCAGTAGCTATACGCTCCTCGGGCGGGGAAATGAGCAGTTCTTC; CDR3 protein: CASSYTLLGRGNEQFF
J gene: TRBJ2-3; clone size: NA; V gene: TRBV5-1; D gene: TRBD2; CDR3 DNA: TGCGCCAGCAGCCTCACTGCCAGACTAGCGGCGGCAGATACGCAGTATTTT; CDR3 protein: CASSLTARLAAADTQYF
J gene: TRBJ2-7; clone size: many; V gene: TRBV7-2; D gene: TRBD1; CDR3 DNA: TGTGCCAGCAGCCGGACAGGTAGCTCCTACGAGCAGTACTTC; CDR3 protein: CASSRTGSSYEQYF
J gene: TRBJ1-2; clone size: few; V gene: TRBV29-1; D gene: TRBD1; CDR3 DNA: TGCAGCGTCCGGGACAGTAACTATGGCTACACCTTC; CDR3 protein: CSVRDSNYGYTF
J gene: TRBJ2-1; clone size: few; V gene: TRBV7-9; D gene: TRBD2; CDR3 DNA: TGTGCCAGCAGCCACCCCGCTAGCGGGGGTTACAATGAGCAGTTCTTC; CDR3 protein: CASSHPASGGYNEQFF
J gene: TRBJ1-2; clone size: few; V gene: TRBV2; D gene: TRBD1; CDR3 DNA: TGTGCCAGCAAACGGGACAGAGGTTACTATGGCTACACCTTC; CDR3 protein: CASKRDRGYYGYTF
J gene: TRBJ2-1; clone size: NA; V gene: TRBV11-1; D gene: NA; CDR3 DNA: TGTGCCAGCAGCGAGGGACCTCCGTCGTTCTTC; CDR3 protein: CASSEGPPSFF
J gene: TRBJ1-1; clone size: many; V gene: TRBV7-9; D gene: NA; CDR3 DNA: TGTGCCAGCAGCTTCCCAAGCCTCTCTAGGGACACTGAAGCTTTCTTT; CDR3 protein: CASSFPSLSRDTEAFF
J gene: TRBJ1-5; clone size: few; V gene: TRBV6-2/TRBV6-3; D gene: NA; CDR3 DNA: TGTGCCAGCAGTTACTCGGGGGCTCAAAGCAATCAGCCCCAGCATTTT; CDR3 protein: CASSYSGAQSNQPQHF
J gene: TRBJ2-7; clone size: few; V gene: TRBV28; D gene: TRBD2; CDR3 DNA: TGTGCCAGCAGTTTTGGCAGGGAGGCTAGCGGGAGGTTCTACGAGCAGTACTTC; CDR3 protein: CASSFGREASGRFYEQYF
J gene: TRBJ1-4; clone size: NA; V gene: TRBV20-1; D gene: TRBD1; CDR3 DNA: TGCAGTGCTTGTGACAGGGTAGGGTGTGAAAAACTGTTTTTT; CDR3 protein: CSACDRVGCEKLFF
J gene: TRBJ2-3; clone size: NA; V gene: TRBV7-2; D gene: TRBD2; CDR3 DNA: TGTGCCAGCAGCCAACCTAGCGGGGGGGTAGATACGCAGTATTTT; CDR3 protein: CASSQPSGGVDTQYF
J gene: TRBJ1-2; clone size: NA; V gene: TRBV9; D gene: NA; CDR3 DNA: TGTGCCAGCAGCGCGGGCCTCTGGGCCTATGGCTACACCTTC; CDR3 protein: CASSAGLWAYGYTF
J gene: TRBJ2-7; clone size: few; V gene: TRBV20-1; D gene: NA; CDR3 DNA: TGCAGTGCTGACGCCTCTCCGGGTGTCTACGAGCAGTACTTC; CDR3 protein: CSADASPGVYEQYF
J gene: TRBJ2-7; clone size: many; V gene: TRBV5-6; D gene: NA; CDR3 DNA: TGTGCCAGCAGCTTTACTGCCTACGAGCAGTACTTC; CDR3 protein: CASSFTAYEQYF
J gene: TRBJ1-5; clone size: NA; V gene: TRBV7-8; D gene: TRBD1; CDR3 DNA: TGTGCCAGCAGCTACGCCGGGACAGGGGGCCAGCCCCAGCATTTT; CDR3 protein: CASSYAGTGGQPQHF
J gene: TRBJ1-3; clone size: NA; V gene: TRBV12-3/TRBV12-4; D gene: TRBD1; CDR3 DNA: TGTGCCAGCAGTTTCGAGGGGGCAAGGACTGGAAACACCATATATTTT; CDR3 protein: CASSFEGARTGNTIYF